The 24 T cell receptor beta chains presented below share a single source sample, sequenced in a study of blood T cells in healthy people across ages. The use of a sample-barcoded 5' primer and a J-beta primer mix characterized a second PCR of about 7 to 12 cycles. One entry per CDR3 protein results from TCRdb running MiXCR on the 5' RACE reads. The sample yields about 1.4 million distinct CDR3 sequences, around 59% seen once. The sequencing sample was made of blood. These receptors came from a man aged 18-30 years in good health.

The chain couples TRBV14 to TRBJ2-5, with unresolved D. Gene TRBJ2-7 matches the end of the DNA better, so the J call may be wrong. Germline CDR1 is SGHDN and CDR2 is FVKESK. This CDR3 is 13 amino acids long. The chain's CDR3 is CASSKGALYEQYF. The CDR3 DNA follows: TGTGCCAGCAGTAAGGGTGCCCTCTACGAGCAGTACTTC.

This clonotype was counted between two and nine times. This chain uses TRBV6-6 with TRBJ2-1, with 12 positions matching TRBD2. The CDR3 sequence is 15 residues long. V was pared by 3 bases and J by 9 bases, with 6 bases of the junction left unmatched. Germline V gene lookup returns CDR1 MNHNY and CDR2 SVGAGI (reference sequence). CDR3 residues: CASSYLAGGPPEQFF. In DNA, the CDR3 is TGTGCCAGCAGTTATCTAGCGGGAGGGCCTCCTGAGCAGTTCTTC.

This clonotype showed up just a few times. The chain has TRBV2 and TRBJ1-5; D uncertain. Trimming shortened V by 6 bases and J by 3 bases, and 9 bases separated the two germline ends. The CDR3 is 13 amino acids. CDR1 is SNHLY, CDR2 FYNNEI, per germline. CDR3 sequence (DNA): TGTGCCAGCAGGCAGGAAGCCAATCAGCCCCAGCATTTT. It yields the protein CASRQEANQPQHF.

This chain connects TRBV3-1 to TRBJ2-1; D is unresolved. The CDR3 contains 14 residues. V was shortened by 1 base and J by 13 bases, with 17 bases between the two germline ends. The germline CDR1 and CDR2 sequences are LGHDT and YNNKEL (reference sequence). The CDR3 is CASSQATPPETQFF. The CDR3 DNA sequence: TGTGCCAGCAGCCAAGCTACGCCCCCAGAGACCCAGTTCTTC.

This clonotype occurred a few times. This chain joins TRBV12-3 or TRBV12-4 and TRBJ2-7; D is ambiguous. The germline V and J ends were trimmed by 6 bases and 1 base, with 10 bases remaining between them. CDR3 length: 13 amino acids. Here the CDR3 reads CASSHPRSYEQYF. CDR3 in DNA: TGTGCCAGCAGCCACCCAAGATCCTACGAGCAGTACTTC.

The chain links TRBV3-1 to TRBJ2-3; 9 positions match TRBD2. After removal of 4 bases from V and 13 bases from J, the junction contained 6 bases not matched to a gene. Germline V lookup: CDR1 LGHDT, CDR2 YNNKEL (reference sequence). This CDR3 is 12 amino acids long. The CDR3 loop reads CASSPAGGRKYF. The CDR3 DNA reads as TGTGCCAGCAGCCCCGCGGGGGGGCGTAAGTATTTT.

About this clonotype: Lacking the conserved final phenylalanine or tryptophan, this CDR3 likely reflects a read error. The chain's CDR3 is CASSYETLDSPLHL. DNA of the CDR3: TGTGCCAGCAGTTACGAGACCCTCGATTCACCCCTCCACCTT. The V call is TRBV6-2 or TRBV6-3, the J call TRBJ1-6, with D hard to call. V was clipped by 2 bases and J by 8 bases, with 10 bases between them. The V gene's germline CDR1 is MNHEY and CDR2 SVGEGT. The CDR3 loop spans 14 amino acids.

The rearrangement uses TRBV7-9 and TRBJ1-4, with 7 bases matching TRBD1. Germline CDR1 and CDR2: SEHNR and FQNEAQ (reference sequence). V trimming: 5 bases; J trimming: 7 bases; junction bases outside the gene matches: 10. The CDR3 length is 15 residues. In DNA form, the CDR3 reads TGTGCCAGCAGCGAACCAGGGGGAAGGATTGAAAAACTGTTTTTT. It yields the protein CASSEPGGRIEKLFF.

V usage is TRBV7-2 and J usage is TRBJ2-1; D gene uncertain. CDR1 is SGHTA, CDR2 FQGNSA, per germline. CDR3 length: 17 amino acids. The V gene lost 5 bases and the J gene lost 3 bases, with 20 bases spanning the gap. The CDR3 DNA reads TGTGCCAGCAGCAATAGAGCCCTAGGAGCCCTCTACAATGAGCAGTTCTTC. Protein: CASSNRALGALYNEQFF. Complete variable domain (other parts from reference TRBV7-2 and TRBJ2-1): GAGVSQSPSNKVTEKGKDVELRCDPISGHTALYWYRQSLGQGLEFLIYFQGNSAPDKSGLPSDRFSAERTGGSVSTLTIQRTQQEDSAVYLCASSNRALGALYNEQFFGPGTRLTVL.

CDR3 sequence: CASSVVSGPFYEQYF. DNA for the CDR3: TGTGCCAGCAGCGTAGTATCGGGGCCGTTCTACGAGCAGTACTTC. V is TRBV9 and J is TRBJ2-5, with D tentatively TRBD1 or TRBD2 (5 bases each). The DNA end lines up better with TRBJ2-7; the J call may be wrong. This CDR3 has 15 residues. Germline assignment: CDR1 SGDLS and CDR2 YYNGEE.

The genes are TRBV3-1 and TRBJ2-3; 7 bases align to TRBD1. The CDR3 is made up of 16 amino acids. After removal of 1 base from V and 1 base from J, the junction contained 5 bases not matched to a gene. Germline loops: CDR1 LGHDT, CDR2 YNNKEL (reference sequence). In DNA form, the CDR3 reads TGTGCCAGCAGCCAAGCGACAGGGTGGGGCACAGATACGCAGTATTTT. The encoded protein is CASSQATGWGTDTQYF.

The gene calls are TRBV20-1 and TRBJ1-2; weak D call: TRBD1 (5 bases). Germline V gene data show CDR1 as DFQATT and CDR2 as SNEGSKA (reference sequence). The CDR3 extends over 17 amino acids. The CDR3 DNA sequence: TGCAAACGCGCCAAACCGACCGCCAATAGGGGTACGGATGGCTACACCTTC. It encodes CKRAKPTANRGTDGYTF.

This clonotype was observed once. The chain joins TRBV14 to TRBJ1-2; D is possibly TRBD1 (5 bases). V lost 4 bases and J lost 4, with 13 bases in between. Germline CDR1 SGHDN, CDR2 FVKESK. CDR3 length: 14 amino acids. CDR3 in DNA: TGTGCCAGCAGCCCGGACATAGAACTCTATGGCTACACCTTC. Amino acid sequence: CASSPDIELYGYTF.

The chain couples TRBV20-1 to TRBJ2-3; 7 bases fit TRBD1. The V gene end was trimmed by 6 bases and the J gene end by 6 bases; junction bases not matched to a gene: 12. The CDR3 is 14 residues long. Germline loops: CDR1 DFQATT, CDR2 SNEGSKA (reference sequence). CDR3 sequence (DNA): TGCAGTGCCCTCGACAGGGTTGGAAGGGATACGCAGTATTTT. Translating gives CSALDRVGRDTQYF.

V usage is TRBV7-6 and J usage is TRBJ2-5, with 9 bases identical to TRBD1. The tail of the sequence fits TRBJ2-7 better, so the J call may be wrong. Looked up from germline, CDR1 is SGHVS and CDR2 is FNYEAQ. This CDR3 comprises 15 residues. The CDR3 DNA reads TGTGCCAGCAGCTTAACCTGGACAGGGGAGTACGAGCAGTACTTC. As protein: CASSLTWTGEYEQYF.

The V and J genes are TRBV20-1 and TRBJ1-4; D unresolved. CDR3 length: 17 amino acids. V was cut by 1 base and J by 8 bases, with 23 bases left in between. The germline gives CDR1 DFQATT, CDR2 SNEGSKA (reference sequence). CDR3 loop: CSARGTAIGPGWEKLFF. The CDR3 DNA sequence: TGCAGTGCTAGAGGAACGGCTATAGGGCCCGGATGGGAAAAACTGTTTTTT.

This clonotype has more than one count but fewer than ten. The rearrangement links TRBV7-2 to TRBJ2-7; 10 bases are shared with TRBD2. V was clipped by 2 bases and J by 2 bases; unmatched bases: 6. This CDR3 contains 16 residues. The germline CDR1 and CDR2 sequences are SGHTA and FQGNSA. The CDR3 coding sequence is TGTGCCAGCAGCTTAACGGGAAGCGGGGGGGCCTACGAGCAGTACTTC. Its translation: CASSLTGSGGAYEQYF.

The chain links TRBV4-2 to TRBJ1-2; 11 bases match TRBD1. This CDR3 has 15 amino acids. Germline V lookup: CDR1 LGHNA, CDR2 YNFKEQ. Germline trimming cut 6 bases from V and 8 bases from J; bases unmatched to any gene: 11. The CDR3 reads CASSLDRGPERGYTF. DNA of the CDR3: TGTGCCAGCAGTCTGGACAGGGGGCCTGAGAGGGGCTACACCTTC.

The chain couples TRBV24-1 to TRBJ1-4; 10 nucleotides line up with TRBD1. Per germline, CDR1 KGHDR and CDR2 SFDVKD. J was trimmed by 2 bases and V by 7 bases; bases with no gene match: 0. The CDR3 contains 14 residues. The CDR3 region is CATRGQGTNEKLFF. For the CDR3, the DNA is TGTGCCACCAGGGGACAGGGGACTAATGAAAAACTGTTTTTT.

A note on this clonotype: Sequence at one end of the junction differs from germline and may be a read error. The V call is TRBV12-3 or TRBV12-4, the J call TRBJ2-1; 12 bases align to TRBD2. The CDR3 covers 15 residues. The chain's CDR3 is CASSLAGGPWDEQFF. The CDR3 bases are TGTGCCAGCAGTCTAGCGGGGGGGCCTTGGGATGAGCAGTTCTTC.

The chain has TRBV5-1 and TRBJ2-4; D unclear. V lost 3 bases and J 9 bases, leaving 16 bases between the germline ends. CDR1 and CDR2 (germline): SGHRS, YFSETQ. The CDR3 sequence is 14 residues long. CDR3 DNA sequence: TGCGCCAGCAGCTCGACGGCCTCCACGGGCATTCAGTACTTC. As protein: CASSSTASTGIQYF.

V is TRBV6-5 and J is TRBJ1-1, with TRBD1 matching 9 bases. Germline-derived CDR1 and CDR2 are MNHEY and SVGAGI. The length of the CDR3 is 13 residues. Trimming cost V 6 bases and J 13 bases; bases outside gene matches: 12. The CDR3 sequence is CASSRDRAEWDFF. The DNA for the CDR3 is TGTGCCAGCAGCCGGGACAGGGCGGAATGGGATTTCTTT.

The CDR3 is CASSLGSGGEGLRSYNEQFF. CDR3 nucleotide sequence: TGTGCCAGCAGCCTCGGTAGCGGGGGGGAAGGTTTAAGATCCTACAATGAGCAGTTCTTC. The chain employs TRBV5-5 and TRBJ2-1; TRBD2 matches at 11 bases. Germline V gene sequence: CDR1 SGHKS, CDR2 YYEKEE (reference sequence). CDR3 length: 20 residues. After removal of 4 bases from V and 1 base from J, the junction contained 16 bases not matched to a gene.

This clonotype was picked up many times. The chain recombines TRBV27 with TRBJ2-3; tentatively, D is TRBD2 (6 bases). Germline CDR1 MNHEY, CDR2 SMNVEV (reference sequence). CDR3 length: 14 residues. The V gene lost 2 bases and the J gene lost 3 bases, with 9 bases spanning the gap. CDR3: CASSLAGQTDTQYF. As DNA, the CDR3 is TGTGCCAGCAGTTTAGCGGGGCAGACAGATACGCAGTATTTT.